This paragraph reports one T cell receptor (beta chain). The germline V gene encodes CDR1 LNHDA and CDR2 SQIVND (reference sequence). The V gene lost 3 bases and the J gene lost 4 bases, with 15 bases spanning the gap. The CDR3 is made up of 15 amino acids. Patients sequenced had flow cytometry evidence of CD8+CD57+ cell expansion. The data derive from a study of CD8+CD57+ T cells in acquired aplastic anemia. Genomic DNA was employed as the template in profiling TCR beta VDJ and CDR3. MiXCR was run by TCRdb on the reads, yielding one entry per CDR3 protein. The data hold around 200,000 distinct CDR3 sequences, with less than 65% observed a single time.

The receptor was isolated from a human donor with aplastic anemia. The rearrangement uses TRBV19 and TRBJ1-1; D call uncertain. The sequencing input was sorted CD4+, CD8+, or CD8+CD57+ T cells (not recorded which) from PBMCs. CDR3 residues: CASSIGGRGSTEAFF. The CDR3 coding sequence is TGTGCCAGTAGTATCGGTGGGCGGGGAAGCACTGAAGCTTTCTTT. The complete variable domain, with remaining parts taken from reference TRBV19 and TRBJ1-1, reads DGGITQSPKYLFRKEGQNVTLSCEQNLNHDAMYWYRQDPGQGLRLIYYSQIVNDFQKGDIAEGYSVSREKKESFPLTVTSAQKNPTAFYLCASSIGGRGSTEAFFGQGTRLTVV.